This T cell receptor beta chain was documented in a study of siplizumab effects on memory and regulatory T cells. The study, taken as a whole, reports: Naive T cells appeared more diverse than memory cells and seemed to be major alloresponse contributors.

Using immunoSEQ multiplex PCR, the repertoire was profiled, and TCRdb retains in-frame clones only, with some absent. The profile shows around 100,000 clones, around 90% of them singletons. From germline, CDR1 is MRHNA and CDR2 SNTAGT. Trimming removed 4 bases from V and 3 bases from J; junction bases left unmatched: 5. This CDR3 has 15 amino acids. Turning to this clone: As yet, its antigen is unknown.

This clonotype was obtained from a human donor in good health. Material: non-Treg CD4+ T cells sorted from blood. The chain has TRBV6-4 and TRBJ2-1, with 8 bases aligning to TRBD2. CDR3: CASSVVAGSYNEQFF. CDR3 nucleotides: TGTGCCAGCAGTGTAGTAGCGGGGAGCTACAATGAGCAGTTCTTC.